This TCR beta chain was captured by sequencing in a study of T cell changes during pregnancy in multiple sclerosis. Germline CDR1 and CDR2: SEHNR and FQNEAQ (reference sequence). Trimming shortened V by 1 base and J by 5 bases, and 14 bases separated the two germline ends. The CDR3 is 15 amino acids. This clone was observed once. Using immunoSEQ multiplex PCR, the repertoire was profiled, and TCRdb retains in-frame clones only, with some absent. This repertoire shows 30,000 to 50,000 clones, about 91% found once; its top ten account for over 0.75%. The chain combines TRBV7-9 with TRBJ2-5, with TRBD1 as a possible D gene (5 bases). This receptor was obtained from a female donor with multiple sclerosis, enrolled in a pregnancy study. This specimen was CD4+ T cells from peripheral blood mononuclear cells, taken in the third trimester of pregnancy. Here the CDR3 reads CASSLDEGAWETQYF. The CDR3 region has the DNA TGTGCCAGCAGCTTAGATGAAGGGGCGTGGGAGACCCAGTACTTC.